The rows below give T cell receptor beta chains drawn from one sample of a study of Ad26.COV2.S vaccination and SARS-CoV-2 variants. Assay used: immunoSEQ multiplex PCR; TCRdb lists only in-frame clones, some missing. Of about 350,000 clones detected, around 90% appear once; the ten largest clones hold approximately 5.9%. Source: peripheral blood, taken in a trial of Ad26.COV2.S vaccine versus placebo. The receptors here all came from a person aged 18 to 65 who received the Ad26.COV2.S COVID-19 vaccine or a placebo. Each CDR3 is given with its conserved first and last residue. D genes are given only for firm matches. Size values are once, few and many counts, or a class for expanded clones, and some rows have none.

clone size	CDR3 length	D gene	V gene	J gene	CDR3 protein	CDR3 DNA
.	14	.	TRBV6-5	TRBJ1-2	CASRISTAIYGYTF	TGTGCCAGCAGGATATCGACAGCGATATATGGCTACACCTTC
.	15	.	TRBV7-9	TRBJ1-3	CASSLEQGAGNTIYF	TGTGCCAGCAGCTTAGAACAGGGAGCTGGAAACACCATATATTTT
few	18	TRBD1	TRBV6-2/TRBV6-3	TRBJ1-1	CASSYRTRGGGRGTEAFF	TGTGCCAGCAGTTACCGGACCAGAGGGGGCGGCAGGGGCACTGAAGCTTTCTTT
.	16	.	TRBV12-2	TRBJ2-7	CASHKGTDCRSYEQYF	TGTGCAAGTCATAAAGGGACTGATTGTCGCTCCTACGAGCAGTACTTC
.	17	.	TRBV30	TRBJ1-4	CAWSHHLDRNLNEKLFF	TGTGCCTGGAGTCACCACCTCGACAGAAACTTAAATGAAAAACTGTTTTTT
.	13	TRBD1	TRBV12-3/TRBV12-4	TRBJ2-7	CANPTGAKYEQYF	TGTGCCAACCCGACAGGGGCCAAATACGAGCAGTACTTC
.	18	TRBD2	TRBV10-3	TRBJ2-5	CAISDQPRGTSGEETQYF	TGTGCCATCAGTGACCAGCCGAGAGGGACTAGCGGTGAAGAGACCCAGTACTTC
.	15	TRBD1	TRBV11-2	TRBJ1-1	CASSPRQGRGTEAFF	TGTGCCAGCAGCCCAAGACAGGGCAGAGGCACTGAAGCTTTCTTT
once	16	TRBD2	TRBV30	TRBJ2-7	CAWSQGSGGKSGEQYF	TGTGCCTGGAGTCAGGGTAGCGGGGGCAAGTCGGGAGAGCAGTACTTC
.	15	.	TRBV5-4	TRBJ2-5	CASSFSGSLQETQYF	TGTGCCAGCAGCTTCTCGGGCAGCCTCCAAGAGACCCAGTACTTC
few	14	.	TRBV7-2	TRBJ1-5	CASSFWQLNQPQHF	TGTGCCAGCAGCTTTTGGCAGTTAAATCAGCCCCAGCATTTT
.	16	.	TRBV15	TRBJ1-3	CATSHRGSISGNTIYF	TGTGCCACCAGCCATAGGGGGTCTATCTCTGGAAACACCATATATTTT
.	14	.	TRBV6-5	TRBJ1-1	CASSTTPKVAEAFF	TGTGCCAGCTCGACGACTCCAAAGGTAGCTGAAGCTTTCTTT
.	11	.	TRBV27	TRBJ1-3	CSKSSGNTIYF	TGTTCGAAGAGCTCTGGAAACACCATATATTTT
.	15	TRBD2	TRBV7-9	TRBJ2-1	CASSLGREGPYEQFF	TGTGCCAGCAGCTTAGGACGGGAGGGCCCGTATGAGCAGTTCTTC
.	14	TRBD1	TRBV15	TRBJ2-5	CATSRGQGVETQYF	TGTGCCACCAGCAGGGGACAGGGGGTCGAGACCCAGTACTTC
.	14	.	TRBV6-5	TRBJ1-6	CASARRAGGSPLHF	TGTGCCAGCGCGCGAAGGGCAGGAGGCTCACCCCTCCACTTT
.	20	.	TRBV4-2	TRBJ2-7	CASSQERALGPPQVGHEQYF	TGTGCCAGCAGCCAAGAAAGGGCCCTCGGGCCGCCCCAAGTTGGTCACGAGCAGTACTTC
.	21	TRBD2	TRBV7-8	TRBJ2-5	CASSLFAPGTSGSASIETQYF	TGTGCCAGCAGCTTATTCGCGCCCGGGACTAGCGGGAGCGCCTCCATAGAGACCCAGTACTTC
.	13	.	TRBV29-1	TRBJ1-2	CSARGSGAVGYTF	TGCAGCGCTAGGGGGTCAGGGGCTGTCGGCTACACCTTC
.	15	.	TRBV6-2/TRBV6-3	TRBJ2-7	CASSYWGSGIYEQYF	TGTGCCAGCAGTTACTGGGGGTCAGGGATCTACGAGCAGTACTTC
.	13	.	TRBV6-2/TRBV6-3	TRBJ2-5	CASSYSDRETQYF	TGTGCCAGCAGTTACTCAGACAGGGAGACCCAGTACTTC
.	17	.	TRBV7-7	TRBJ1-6	CASSLAWRSGNNSPLHF	TGTGCTAGCAGCTTAGCTTGGAGGTCAGGGAATAATTCACCCCTCCACTTT
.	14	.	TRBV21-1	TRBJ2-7	CASSALSGRYEQYF	TGTGCCAGCAGCGCCCTTAGTGGGAGGTACGAGCAGTACTTC
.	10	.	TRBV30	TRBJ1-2	CAWSPNGYTF	TGTGCCTGGAGTCCAAATGGCTACACCTTC
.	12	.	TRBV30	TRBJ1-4	CAWNPTNEKLFF	TGTGCCTGGAACCCAACTAATGAAAAACTGTTTTTT
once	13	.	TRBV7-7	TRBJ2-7	CASSPGATYEQYF	TGTGCTAGCAGTCCCGGGGCAACCTACGAGCAGTACTTC
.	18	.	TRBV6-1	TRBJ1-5	CASSAPRVGAYSNQPQHF	TGTGCCAGCAGTGCGCCAAGGGTGGGGGCTTATAGCAATCAGCCCCAGCATTTT
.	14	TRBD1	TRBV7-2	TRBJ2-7	CASSFGTGTYEQYF	TGTGCCAGCAGCTTCGGGACAGGGACCTACGAGCAGTACTTC
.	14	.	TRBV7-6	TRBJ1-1	CASSLDRLNTEAFF	TGTGCCAGCAGCTTAGACCGTTTGAACACTGAAGCTTTCTTT
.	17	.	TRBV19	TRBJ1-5	CASSIGVNPNSNQPQHF	TGTGCCAGTAGTATTGGGGTGAACCCAAATAGCAATCAGCCCCAGCATTTT
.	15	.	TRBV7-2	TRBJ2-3	CASSFLDLSTDTQYF	TGTGCCAGCAGCTTCTTGGACTTATCCACAGATACGCAGTATTTT
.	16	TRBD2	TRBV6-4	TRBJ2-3	CASSDSGTSGTDTQYF	TGTGCCAGCAGTGACTCGGGGACTAGCGGGACAGATACGCAGTATTTT
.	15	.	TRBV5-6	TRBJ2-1	CASSLGPSSYNEQFF	TGTGCCAGCAGCTTGGGGCCGAGCTCCTACAATGAGCAGTTCTTC
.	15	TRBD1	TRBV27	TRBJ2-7	CASSPRDRVLNEQYF	TGTGCCAGCAGTCCACGGGACAGGGTTCTCAACGAGCAGTACTTC
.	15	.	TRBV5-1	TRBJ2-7	CASSLSQGNPYEQYF	TGCGCCAGCAGCTTGAGTCAGGGTAATCCCTACGAGCAGTACTTC
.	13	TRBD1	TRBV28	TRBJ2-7	CASRGQAGYEQYF	TGTGCCAGCAGAGGACAGGCCGGCTACGAGCAGTACTTC
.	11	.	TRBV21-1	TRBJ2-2	CASSKTGELFF	TGTGCCAGCAGCAAGACCGGGGAGCTGTTTTTT
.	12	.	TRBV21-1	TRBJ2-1	CDSTRDRVFGFF	TGTGACAGCACCAGGGACAGGGTCTTTGGGTTCTTC
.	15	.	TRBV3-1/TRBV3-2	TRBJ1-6	CASSTSVLGNSPLHF	TGTGCCAGCAGCACCTCGGTTTTGGGGAATTCACCCCTCCACTTT
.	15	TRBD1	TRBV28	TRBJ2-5	CASSSGQGGLETQYF	TGTGCCAGCAGTTCCGGACAGGGTGGATTGGAGACCCAGTACTTC
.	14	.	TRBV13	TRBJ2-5	CASSLYQGGETQYF	TGTGCCAGCAGCTTATACCAGGGTGGTGAGACCCAGTACTTC
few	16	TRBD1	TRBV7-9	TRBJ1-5	CASSRQGQGIDQPQHF	TGTGCCAGCAGCCGCCAGGGACAGGGGATAGATCAGCCCCAGCATTTT
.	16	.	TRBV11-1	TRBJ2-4	CASSSYTGLRKNIQYF	TGTGCCAGCAGCTCTTACACAGGGTTAAGGAAAAACATTCAGTACTTC
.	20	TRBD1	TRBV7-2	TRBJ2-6	CASSSALPDRVGSGANVLTF	TGTGCCAGCAGCTCAGCCCTCCCGGACAGGGTGGGGTCTGGGGCCAACGTCCTGACTTTC
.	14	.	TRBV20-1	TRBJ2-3	CSASGQTYTDTQYF	TGCAGTGCTAGTGGGCAGACTTACACAGATACGCAGTATTTT
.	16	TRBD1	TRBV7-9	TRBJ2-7	CASSFSGTGYFYEQYF	TGTGCCAGCAGCTTCTCCGGGACAGGGTATTTCTACGAGCAGTACTTC
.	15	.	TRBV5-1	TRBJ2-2	CASSLTVAETGELFF	TGCGCCAGCAGCTTGACAGTGGCCGAGACCGGGGAGCTGTTTTTT